This T cell receptor beta chain was recovered during a study of blood T cells in healthy people across ages. CDR1 and CDR2 from the germline V gene are SGDLS and YYNGEE. The trim removed 3 bases at V and 0 bases at J, leaving 13 bases unmatched. This CDR3 contains 20 residues. Combining a sample-barcoded 5' primer with a J-beta primer mix, a second PCR ran for about 7 to 12 cycles. TCRdb itself ran the 5' RACE reads through MiXCR, one entry per CDR3 protein. The table includes roughly 700,000 distinct CDR3 sequences, 20% to 25% detected once. A further study also used this sample, focusing on T cells of mothers and their children.

The sequenced material came from blood. The source of this sequence is a boy younger than 18 in good health. The rearrangement joins TRBV9 to TRBJ2-3, with 13 bases identical to TRBD2. This CDR3 is CASSGTSGRDKRDSTDTQYF. In nucleotides, the CDR3 is TGTGCCAGCAGCGGTACTAGCGGGAGGGATAAACGCGATAGCACAGATACGCAGTATTTT.